This T cell receptor beta chain originates from a study of T cell changes during pregnancy in multiple sclerosis. Data came from immunoSEQ multiplex PCR; TCRdb stores just in-frame clones and leaves some out. The repertoire consists of tens of thousands of clones, with roughly 91% occurring once and the leading ten covering about 0.31%. CDR3 length: 15 amino acids. Trimming cost V 1 base and J 0 bases, with 8 bases left between them. Germline V CDR1 and CDR2: SGHNT, YYREEE (reference sequence). This clonotype was sampled from a female donor in good health, enrolled as a control in a pregnancy study. The material sequenced was CD4+ T cells from peripheral blood mononuclear cells, taken in the third trimester of pregnancy. V is TRBV5-4 and J is TRBJ1-3; no definite D call. CDR3 amino acids: CASSLPGSSGNTIYF. For the CDR3, the DNA is TGTGCCAGCAGCTTGCCCGGGTCCTCTGGAAACACCATATATTTT.